This entry is about one TCR beta chain. The sample is drawn from a study of blood T cell repertoires in COVID-19. Germline V gene sequence: CDR1 SGHKS, CDR2 YYEKEE (reference sequence). V lost 4 bases, J lost 3 bases, and 3 bases stayed unmatched. CDR3 length: 13 residues. In the study's own analysis: Estimates of nucleated cell counts were drawn from the amplification of reference gene primers. The data were produced by immunoSEQ multiplex PCR, yet TCRdb's version contains in-frame clones alone and is incomplete. V, J and clone size reflect that table, while D and trimming were determined from the DNA. The table records over 100,000 clones, about 80% of them present only once.

The source is a woman of 80 years or more with active or convalescent COVID-19. The sequencing input was peripheral blood. The gene calls are TRBV5-5 and TRBJ1-1; 7 positions agree with TRBD1. The CDR3 sequence: CASSQDRDTEAFF. The CDR3, as DNA: TGTGCCAGCAGCCAAGACAGGGACACTGAAGCTTTCTTT.